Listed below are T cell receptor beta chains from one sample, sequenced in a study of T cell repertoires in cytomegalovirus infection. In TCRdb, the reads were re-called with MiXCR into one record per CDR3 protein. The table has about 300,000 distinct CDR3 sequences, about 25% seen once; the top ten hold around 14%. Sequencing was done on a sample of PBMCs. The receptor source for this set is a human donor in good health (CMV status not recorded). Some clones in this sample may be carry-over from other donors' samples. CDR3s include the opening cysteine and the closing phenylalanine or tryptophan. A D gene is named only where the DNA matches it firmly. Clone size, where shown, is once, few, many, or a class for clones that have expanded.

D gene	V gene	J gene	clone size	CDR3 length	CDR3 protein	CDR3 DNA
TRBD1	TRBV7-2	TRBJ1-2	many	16	CASSFSGTGGVYGYTF	TGTGCCAGCAGCTTCTCGGGGACAGGGGGCGTCTATGGCTACACCTTC
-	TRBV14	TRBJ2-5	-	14	CASSQEPEEETQYF	TGTGCCAGCAGCCAAGAGCCCGAAGAAGAGACCCAGTACTTC
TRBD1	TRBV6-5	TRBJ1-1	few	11	CASRKTGVAFF	TGTGCCAGCAGAAAGACAGGGGTAGCTTTCTTT
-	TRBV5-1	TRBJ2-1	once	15	CASSEDGSSYNEQFF	TGCGCCAGCAGCGAGGACGGTAGCTCCTACAATGAGCAGTTCTTC
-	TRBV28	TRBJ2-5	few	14	CASSLQAFQETQYF	TGTGCCAGCAGTTTACAGGCGTTCCAAGAGACCCAGTACTTC
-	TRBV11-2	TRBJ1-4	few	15	CASSYPGATNEKLFF	TGTGCCAGCAGCTATCCAGGGGCAACTAATGAAAAACTGTTTTTT
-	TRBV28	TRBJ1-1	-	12	CASSLGTGEAFF	TGTGCCAGCAGTTTAGGGACGGGTGAAGCTTTCTTT
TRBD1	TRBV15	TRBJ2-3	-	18	CATSRDPRDRGRTDTQYF	TGTGCCACCAGCAGAGACCCCCGGGACAGGGGGCGCACAGATACGCAGTATTTT
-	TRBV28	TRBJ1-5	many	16	CASTKWGGGAGQPQHF	TGTGCCAGCACTAAATGGGGTGGGGGTGCGGGTCAGCCCCAGCATTTT
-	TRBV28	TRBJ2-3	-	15	CASSGRALGTDTQYF	TGTGCCAGCAGTGGCAGGGCATTGGGCACAGATACGCAGTATTTT
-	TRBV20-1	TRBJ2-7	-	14	CSGGQLALSREQYF	TGCAGTGGAGGACAGCTAGCGTTGTCCCGCGAGCAGTACTTC
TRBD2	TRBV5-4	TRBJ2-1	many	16	CASSLGGTSGIFEQFF	TGTGCCAGCAGCTTGGGAGGGACTAGCGGGATTTTTGAGCAGTTCTTC
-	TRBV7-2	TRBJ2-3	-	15	CASSSRASATDTQYF	TGTGCCAGCAGCTCCCGAGCTAGCGCGACAGATACGCAGTATTTT
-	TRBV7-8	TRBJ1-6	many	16	CASSLGGDSYNSPLHF	TGTGCCAGCAGCTTAGGGGGCGACTCCTATAATTCACCCCTCCACTTT
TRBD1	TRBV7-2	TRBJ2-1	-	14	CASSPGQGSDEQFF	TGTGCCAGCAGCCCCGGACAGGGGTCGGATGAGCAGTTCTTC
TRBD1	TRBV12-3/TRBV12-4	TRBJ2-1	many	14	CASSLQGRYNEQFF	TGTGCCAGCAGCCTACAGGGGCGGTACAATGAGCAGTTCTTC
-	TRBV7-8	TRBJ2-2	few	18	CASSLVSSSWANTGELFF	TGTGCCAGCAGCTTAGTTTCGTCAAGTTGGGCGAACACCGGGGAGCTGTTTTTT
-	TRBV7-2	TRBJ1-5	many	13	CASSSTPNQPQHF	TGTGCCAGCAGCTCTACCCCTAATCAGCCCCAGCATTTT
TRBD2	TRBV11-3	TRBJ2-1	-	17	CASSLDQSGSTYNEQFF	TGTGCCAGCAGCTTAGACCAAAGCGGGAGCACCTACAATGAGCAGTTCTTC
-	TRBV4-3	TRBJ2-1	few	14	CASSQDPGDIEQFF	TGCGCCAGCAGCCAAGATCCTGGAGATATTGAGCAGTTCTTC
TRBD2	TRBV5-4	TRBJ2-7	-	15	CASSRELAGGSEQYF	TGTGCCAGCAGCCGTGAGCTAGCGGGAGGGAGCGAGCAGTACTTC
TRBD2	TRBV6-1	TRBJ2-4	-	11	CASNGGGIQYF	TGTGCCAGCAACGGGGGGGGCATTCAGTACTTC
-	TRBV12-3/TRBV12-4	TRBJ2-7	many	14	CASSLERVAYEQYF	TGTGCCAGCAGTTTAGAACGGGTTGCCTACGAGCAGTACTTC
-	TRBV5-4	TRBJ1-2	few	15	CASSFSPNDNYGYTF	TGTGCCAGCAGCTTCAGTCCGAACGACAACTATGGCTACACCTTC
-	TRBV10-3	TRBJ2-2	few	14	CAITDREGNGELFF	TGTGCCATTACAGACAGGGAGGGGAACGGGGAGCTGTTTTTT
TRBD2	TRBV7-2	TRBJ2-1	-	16	CASSLDLWTSYNEQFF	TGTGCCAGCAGCTTAGACCTTTGGACTAGCTACAATGAGCAGTTCTTC
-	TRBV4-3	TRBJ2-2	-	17	CASSQDGGLVGAGELFF	TGCGCCAGCAGCCAAGATGGGGGGTTGGTCGGGGCCGGGGAGCTGTTTTTT